Below are 16 T cell receptor beta chains sequenced from a single sample in a study of cytomegalovirus exposure and HLA in healthy donors. The PCR used 60 Vbeta and 13 Jbeta primers. Here immunoSEQ multiplex PCR was the method, and the copy in TCRdb shows in-frame clones only, minus some. This sample has tens of thousands of clones; around four fifths occur once, and the top ten carry over 9.5%. Sequencing was performed on PBMCs. The receptor set was obtained from a man aged 35 to 55 in good health and CMV-seronegative.

This sequence joins TRBV5-1 and TRBJ1-5; D is undetermined. Germline V gene lookup returns CDR1 SGHRS and CDR2 YFSETQ. V lost 0 bases to trimming and J lost 7 bases, with 8 bases between them. The CDR3 length is 13 residues. This chain's CDR3 is CASSLEEGQPQHF. The DNA for the CDR3 is TGCGCCAGCAGCTTGGAAGAGGGCCAGCCCCAGCATTTT.

This clone turned up a few times. The V and J genes are TRBV4-1 and TRBJ2-7; 9 positions match TRBD2. This CDR3 comprises 17 residues. Germline CDR1 reads MGHRA; CDR2 reads YSYEKL. The V segment lost 1 base and the J segment 4 bases; nucleotides outside the gene matches: 11. CDR3 loop: CASSQGGLRGGEYEQYF. CDR3 bases: TGCGCCAGCAGCCAAGGAGGACTCCGCGGGGGGGAGTACGAGCAGTACTTC.

J is TRBJ1-4 and V is TRBV5-1; 7 nucleotides align to TRBD1. The CDR3 has 15 residues. V was pared by 4 bases and J by 4 bases, with 7 bases of the junction left unmatched. Germline CDR1 reads SGHRS; CDR2 reads YFSETQ. The CDR3 DNA reads TGCGCCAGCAGCAGAGGGACAGCACTTAATGAAAAACTGTTTTTT. Residues: CASSRGTALNEKLFF.

The chain's CDR3 is CASSQTVSTEAFF. The CDR3 DNA sequence: TGTGCCAGCAGCCAAACGGTTAGCACTGAAGCTTTCTTT. V usage is TRBV6-1 and J usage is TRBJ1-1, with D unresolved. This CDR3 is built from 13 residues. Trimming stripped 6 bases from V and 4 bases from J, with 12 bases between. The germline V gene encodes CDR1 MNHNS and CDR2 SASEGT.

This sequence joins TRBV6-6 and TRBJ2-7; 7 bases are shared with TRBD2. From germline, CDR1 is MNHNY and CDR2 SVGAGI (reference sequence). V gave up 8 bases and J gave up 7 bases; unmatched junction bases: 8. The CDR3 sequence is 12 residues long. As DNA, the CDR3 is TGTGCCAGCTCCACCACGGGGGGAGAGCAGTACTTC. Translating it yields CASSTTGGEQYF.

The CDR3 nucleotides read TGTGCCAGTAGTATGGACGACAGGGGCCCCTATGGCTACACCTTC. Its translation: CASSMDDRGPYGYTF. This chain joins TRBV19 and TRBJ1-2, with 8 bases lining up with TRBD1. Trimming cost V 3 bases and J 4 bases; bases outside gene matches: 7. This CDR3 spans 15 amino acids. Germline V gene lookup returns CDR1 LNHDA and CDR2 SQIVND (reference sequence). Full variable domain (rest looked up from reference TRBV19 and TRBJ1-2): DGGITQSPKYLFRKEGQNVTLSCEQNLNHDAMYWYRQDPGQGLRLIYYSQIVNDFQKGDIAEGYSVSREKKESFPLTVTSAQKNPTAFYLCASSMDDRGPYGYTFGSGTRLTVV.

This clone was observed once. The chain is built from TRBV28 and TRBJ2-7; D perhaps matches TRBD2 (6 bases). This CDR3 has 15 amino acids. Germline V gives CDR1 MDHEN, CDR2 SYDVKM. Trimming took off 7 bases at V and 3 bases at J, with 19 bases between the two ends. The CDR3 DNA follows: TGTGCCAGCACCTCTCAAGGCGGGATGCTCTACGAGCAGTACTTC. This sequence encodes CASTSQGGMLYEQYF.

The chain joins TRBV11-2 to TRBJ2-7; 12 bases match TRBD2. Germline CDR1 is SGHAT and CDR2 is FQNNGV. With 1 base clipped from V and 7 bases from J, the junction kept 2 bases outside the gene matches. This CDR3 is 14 amino acids long. The CDR3 DNA is TGTGCCAGCAGCTTAGGACTAGCGGGAGATGAGCAGTACTTC. It encodes CASSLGLAGDEQYF. The complete variable domain, with remaining parts taken from reference TRBV11-2 and TRBJ2-7, reads EAGVAQSPRYKIIEKRQSVAFWCNPISGHATLYWYQQILGQGPKLLIQFQNNGVVDDSQLPKDRFSAERLKGVDSTLKIQPAKLEDSAVYLCASSLGLAGDEQYFGPGTRLTVT.

On this clone: A junction end diverges from the germline sequence, so it may reflect a read error. V gene TRBV7-9 combines with J gene TRBJ2-5, with 9 nucleotides matching TRBD1. Germline V gene data show CDR1 as SEHNR and CDR2 as FQNEAQ (reference sequence). This CDR3 spans 15 amino acids. The CDR3 loop is CSSSWGTGREETQYF. DNA for the CDR3: TGTTCCAGCAGCTGGGGGACAGGGAGGGAAGAGACCCAGTACTTC.

This clone was counted once. The CDR3 loop reads CASSLEQGGKATQYF. In nucleotides, the CDR3 is TGTGCCAGCAGCTTAGAACAGGGTGGTAAAGCGACCCAGTACTTC. The rearrangement uses TRBV11-2 and TRBJ2-5; perhaps TRBD1 as D (6 bases). This CDR3 comprises 15 residues. Trimming stripped 0 bases from V and 7 bases from J, with 15 bases between. CDR1 and CDR2 from the germline V gene are SGHAT and FQNNGV.

J is TRBJ2-3 and V is TRBV10-1; the match to TRBD1 covers 7 bases. Germline V gives CDR1 WNHNN, CDR2 SYGVQD (reference sequence). The CDR3 has 14 amino acids. J lost 0 bases, V lost 9 bases, and 6 bases had no gene match. In DNA form, the CDR3 reads TGCGCCAGTTCGGACAGGCTGAGCACAGATACGCAGTATTTT. Its translation: CASSDRLSTDTQYF.

The rearrangement joins TRBV4-2 to TRBJ2-5; TRBD1 matches 7 bases. The CDR3 length is 16 residues. V lost 4 bases to trimming and J lost 2 bases; unmatched junction nucleotides: 10. Germline V gives CDR1 LGHNA, CDR2 YNFKEQ. The CDR3 DNA reads as TGTGCCAGCAGCCCCCTCCGGGACAGTCGTCAAGAGACCCAGTACTTC. It yields the protein CASSPLRDSRQETQYF.

V and J are TRBV19 and TRBJ1-5; 9 nucleotides align to TRBD1. Germline V gene sequence: CDR1 LNHDA, CDR2 SQIVND (reference sequence). Losses at the gene ends were 7 bases for V and 3 bases for J; bases not matched to a gene: 16. This CDR3 is 18 amino acids long. This CDR3 is CASTSTGPGTGFNQPQHF. The CDR3 DNA is TGTGCCAGTACCTCTACGGGTCCCGGGACAGGGTTCAATCAGCCCCAGCATTTT. The whole variable domain, filled in from reference TRBV19 and TRBJ1-5, reads DGGITQSPKYLFRKEGQNVTLSCEQNLNHDAMYWYRQDPGQGLRLIYYSQIVNDFQKGDIAEGYSVSREKKESFPLTVTSAQKNPTAFYLCASTSTGPGTGFNQPQHFGDGTRLSIL.

This clone was seen a single time. This chain uses TRBV5-5 with TRBJ1-5; D gene unclear. Germline values: CDR1 SGHKS, CDR2 YYEKEE (reference sequence). The length of the CDR3 is 17 residues. V shed 1 base and J shed 0 bases, with 14 bases lying between them. The CDR3 coding sequence is TGTGCCAGCAGCTTGCTCTGGGGAGATTATAGCAATCAGCCCCAGCATTTT. This sequence encodes CASSLLWGDYSNQPQHF.

V is TRBV2 and J is TRBJ1-2; TRBD1 might be the D (5 bases). Trimming cost V 1 base and J 7 bases, with 10 bases left between them. The CDR3 totals 13 residues. The germline CDR1 and CDR2 sequences are SNHLY and FYNNEI. The DNA for the CDR3 is TGTGCCAGCAGTGAAGGCAGGGATGGTGGCTACACCTTC. The encoded protein is CASSEGRDGGYTF. The variable domain in full, completed from reference TRBV2 and TRBJ1-2, reads EPEVTQTPSHQVTQMGQEVILRCVPISNHLYFYWYRQILGQKVEFLVSFYNNEISEKSEIFDDQFSVERPDGSNFTLKIRSTKLEDSAMYFCASSEGRDGGYTFGSGTRLTVV.

This clone was observed a single time. The chain joins TRBV9 to TRBJ1-2; D might be TRBD1 (6 bases). There are 15 residues in the CDR3. Germline values: CDR1 SGDLS, CDR2 YYNGEE. V lost 6 bases and J 4 bases, leaving 19 bases between the germline ends. CDR3 sequence (DNA): TGTGCCAGCACCGAGGCCCTAGGGGGTGGCTATGGCTACACCTTC. This codes for CASTEALGGGYGYTF.